The subject of this entry is one TCR beta chain. The treatment: oral pan-JAK inhibitor, 5-10 mg twice daily. Collection of lesional scalp punch biopsies and peripheral blood was performed in alopecia areata patients. This sample is part of a study of CD8+ T cells in alopecia areata. Per germline, CDR1 SGHTA and CDR2 FQGNSA. Trimming cost V 2 bases and J 7 bases, with 11 bases left between them. The CDR3 length is 13 residues. Sequencing used cDNA as its template, made by extracting RNA and reverse transcribing it. Generated by immunoSEQ multiplex PCR, the TCRdb table keeps only in-frame clones and is missing some. Among some 5,400 clones listed, about two thirds were seen once.

V is TRBV7-2 and J is TRBJ1-1; D ambiguous. This receptor was obtained from a human donor with alopecia areata. This specimen was skin, taken at week 24, from a patient treated with tofacitinib. The CDR3 spells CASSLNKGHEAFF. DNA of the CDR3: TGTGCCAGCAGCTTAAATAAGGGCCATGAAGCTTTCTTT.